This T cell receptor beta chain stems from a study of cytomegalovirus exposure and HLA in healthy donors. The PCR was carried out with 60 Vbeta primers and 13 Jbeta primers. TCRdb's table, derived via immunoSEQ multiplex PCR, lists solely in-frame clones and lacks some. This table has about 170,000 clones, roughly 85% appearing once. This clone showed up just once. Its cognate antigen is unknown. Broader study findings: There were around 160 TCR beta chains listed as cytomegalovirus-associated. When analyzed later, a missense DCLRE1C variant was found to be linked to TCR beta V- and J-gene trimming.

The CDR3 spans 13 residues. The V gene's germline CDR1 is SQVTM and CDR2 ANQGSEA. V was shortened by 6 bases and J by 2 bases, with 13 bases between the two germline ends. Sequencing was done on a sample of PBMCs. This receptor was obtained from a man between 25 and 39 years old in good health and CMV-seropositive. This chain links TRBV29-1 with TRBJ2-5; D is perhaps TRBD2 (5 bases). The CDR3 protein is CSVRRPGQETQYF. As DNA, the CDR3 is TGCAGCGTCCGGAGGCCGGGGCAAGAGACCCAGTACTTC.